This TCR beta chain was retrieved from a study of shared clonotypes between healthy human individuals. The V end lost 2 bases, the J end lost 3 bases, and 13 bases lay between the germline ends. Looked up from germline, CDR1 is MGHRA and CDR2 is YSYEKL. The CDR3 totals 15 residues. This clone occurred once. What it binds is unknown. Sequencing used immunoSEQ multiplex PCR; TCRdb keeps in-frame clones, though not all of them. The top ten hold 0.85% to 1.2% of the sample, which has roughly 2 million clones, roughly 94% seen once. Regarding the study as a whole: About 4.5% of naive CD4 clonotypes were common to a few donors.

Terminally differentiated effector memory CD45RA+ cells were excluded by CCR7 positive selection of CD45RO-negative cells. The study enrolled healthy HIV-negative adults without recent acute infections or vaccinations as donors. The receptor comes from a man younger than 30 in good health. The V and J genes are TRBV4-1 and TRBJ1-1; TRBD1 might be the D (5 bases). The sequenced material came from naive CD8+ T cells sorted from blood. CDR3 loop: CASSQLVAGDTEAFF. The CDR3 bases are TGCGCCAGCAGCCAACTAGTGGCGGGGGACACTGAAGCTTTCTTT.